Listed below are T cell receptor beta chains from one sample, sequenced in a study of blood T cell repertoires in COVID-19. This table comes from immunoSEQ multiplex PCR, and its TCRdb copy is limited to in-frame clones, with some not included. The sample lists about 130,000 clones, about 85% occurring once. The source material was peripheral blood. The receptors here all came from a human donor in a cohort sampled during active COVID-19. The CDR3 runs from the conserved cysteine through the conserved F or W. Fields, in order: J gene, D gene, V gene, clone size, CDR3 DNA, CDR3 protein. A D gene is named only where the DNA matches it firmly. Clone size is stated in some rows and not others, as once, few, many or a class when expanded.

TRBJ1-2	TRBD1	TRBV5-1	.	TGCGCCAGCAGCTCTACAGGGGGCGGCGGATATGGCTACACCTTC	CASSSTGGGGYGYTF
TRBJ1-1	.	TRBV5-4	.	TGTGCCAGCAGCTTGGGTGGGGGCGAAGCGGATATTGAAGCTTTCTTT	CASSLGGGEADIEAFF
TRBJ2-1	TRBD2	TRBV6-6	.	TGTGCCACCATTCGGCTAGCGGGAGTCCCTCCTTCCTACAATGAGCAGTTCTTC	CATIRLAGVPPSYNEQFF
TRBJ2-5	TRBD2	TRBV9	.	TGTGCCAGCAGCGTAGAGAGCGGGGGGGTGGGAGAGACCCAGTACTTC	CASSVESGGVGETQYF
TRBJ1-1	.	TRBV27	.	TGTGCCAGCAGTTTCAGGGTTTTGACTGAAGCTTTCTTT	CASSFRVLTEAFF
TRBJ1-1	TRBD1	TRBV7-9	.	TGTGCCAGCAGCTTAGAGGGGGCGAACACTGAAGCTTTCTTT	CASSLEGANTEAFF
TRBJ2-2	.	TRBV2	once	TGTGCCAGCACCGCGGGGGCCACCGGGGAGCTGTTTTTT	CASTAGATGELFF
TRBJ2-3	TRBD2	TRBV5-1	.	TGCGCCAGCAGCCGGGGGTTTCGGGCTAGCGGTACAGATACGCAGTATTTT	CASSRGFRASGTDTQYF
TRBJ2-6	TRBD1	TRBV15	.	TGTGCCACCGGGAGCAGGGGGCCTGGGGCCAACGTCCTGACTTTC	CATGSRGPGANVLTF
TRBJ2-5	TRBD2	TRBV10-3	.	TGTGCCACCGTAGCGGGGGGGACAACCCAAGAGACCCAGTACTTC	CATVAGGTTQETQYF
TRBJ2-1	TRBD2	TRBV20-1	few	TGCAGTGCTACCACTAGCGCCTACGAGTTCTTC	CSATTSAYEFF
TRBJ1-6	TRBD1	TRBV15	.	TGTGCCACCAGGGAGGGGGCTAGGTCACCCCTCCACTTT	CATREGARSPLHF
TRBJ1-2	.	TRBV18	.	TGTGCCAGCTCACCCACGACAGTTAACTATGGCTACACCTTC	CASSPTTVNYGYTF
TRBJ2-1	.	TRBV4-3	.	TGCGCCAGCAGCCAAGATTTCGGGATAAATGAGCAGTTCTTC	CASSQDFGINEQFF
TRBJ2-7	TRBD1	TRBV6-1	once	TGTGCCAGCAGTGAACGACAGGGCTACGAGCAGTACTTC	CASSERQGYEQYF
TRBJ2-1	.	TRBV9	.	TGTGCCAGCGGCACAGGAAGCTCCTACAATGAGCAGTTCTTC	CASGTGSSYNEQFF
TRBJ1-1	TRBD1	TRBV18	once	TGTGCCAGCTCACTAGGACAGGGCGGGTTCTTT	CASSLGQGGFF
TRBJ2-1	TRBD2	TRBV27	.	TGTGCCAGCAGACCTACACTAGCGGGAGTCCACAATGAGCAGTTCTTC	CASRPTLAGVHNEQFF
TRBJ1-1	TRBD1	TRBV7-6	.	TGTGCCAGCAGCCAAAGGACAGGAAACACTGAAGCTTTCTTT	CASSQRTGNTEAFF
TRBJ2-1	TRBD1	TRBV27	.	TGTGCCAGCAGTGGGGGCAGGGGGCCGGCTGAGCAGTTCTTC	CASSGGRGPAEQFF
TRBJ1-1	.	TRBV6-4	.	TGTGCCAGCAGTGACGCCCTCGGGGGGTTAGCTTTCTTT	CASSDALGGLAFF
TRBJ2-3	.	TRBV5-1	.	TGCGCCAGCAGCTTGGGACAGATAGATACGCAGTATTTT	CASSLGQIDTQYF
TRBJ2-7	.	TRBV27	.	TGTGCCAGCAGCGCGCCGCCGCGGGTCGAGCAGTACTTC	CASSAPPRVEQYF
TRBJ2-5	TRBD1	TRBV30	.	TGTGCCTGGAGTCAGAGGACAGGGACCCATGCCCACCAAGAGACCCAGTACTTC	CAWSQRTGTHAHQETQYF
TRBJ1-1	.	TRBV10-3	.	TGTGCCATCAGCCAGGGGACGGTAGCTTTCTTT	CAISQGTVAFF
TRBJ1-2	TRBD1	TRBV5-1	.	TGCGCCAGCAGCTTACTGACAGGGAACTATGGCTACACCTTC	CASSLLTGNYGYTF
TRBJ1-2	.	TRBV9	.	TGTGCCAGCAGCGTAGACCGGGGTGGAGAAGTGACCTATGGCTACACCTTC	CASSVDRGGEVTYGYTF
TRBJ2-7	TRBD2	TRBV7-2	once	TGTGCCAGCAGCTTAGACGGGGGGTCCTCCTACGAGCAGTACTTC	CASSLDGGSSYEQYF
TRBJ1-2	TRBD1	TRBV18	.	TGTGCCAGCTCACGAGGGGACAGTAACTATGGCTACACCTTC	CASSRGDSNYGYTF
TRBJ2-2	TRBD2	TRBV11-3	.	TGTGCCAGCAGCCTTCTAGCGGGGGGGACCGGGGAGCTGTTTTTT	CASSLLAGGTGELFF
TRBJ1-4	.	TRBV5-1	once	TGCGCCAGCAGCCAGGGACAATACAATGAAAAACTGTTTTTT	CASSQGQYNEKLFF
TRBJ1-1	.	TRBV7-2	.	TGTGCCAGCAGCTTCAGTCCAGGCCCCACTCGGGAAGCTTTCTTT	CASSFSPGPTREAFF
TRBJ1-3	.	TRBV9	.	TGTGCCAGCAGCCCAGATTACTCTGGAAACACCATATATTTT	CASSPDYSGNTIYF
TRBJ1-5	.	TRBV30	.	TGTGCCTGGAGCGGCGCTAGCCCGCATCAGCCCCAGCATTTT	CAWSGASPHQPQHF
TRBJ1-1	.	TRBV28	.	TGTGCCAGCAGCCCCACAGGTTGGCGAAGCACTGAAGCTTTCTTT	CASSPTGWRSTEAFF
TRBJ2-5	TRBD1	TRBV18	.	TGTGCCAGCTCACCAGGGACAGCGCCCGGGGAGACCCAGTACTTC	CASSPGTAPGETQYF
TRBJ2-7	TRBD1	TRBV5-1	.	TGCGCCAGCAGCCCAGGGACAGCTAACTACGAGCAGTACTTC	CASSPGTANYEQYF
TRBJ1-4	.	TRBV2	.	TGTGCCAATAGGTACAGCACTAATGAAAAACTGTTTTTT	CANRYSTNEKLFF
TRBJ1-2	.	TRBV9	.	TGTGCCAGCAGCTGTATGGGGAGCTATGGCTACACCTTC	CASSCMGSYGYTF
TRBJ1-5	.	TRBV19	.	TGTGCCAGTAGTATAGTAAGGGGGAGGGGCGGCAATCAGCCCCAGCATTTT	CASSIVRGRGGNQPQHF
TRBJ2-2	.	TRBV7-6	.	TGTGCCAGCAGTTCGAGCTTAGGGGCCGGACCTGGGGAGCTGTTTTTT	CASSSSLGAGPGELFF
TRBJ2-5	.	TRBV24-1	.	TGTGCCACCAGTGATGGGGGAGGTGACCAGTACTTC	CATSDGGGDQYF
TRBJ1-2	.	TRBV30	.	TGTGCCTGGAGTTCAGGCCACCAGGTCTTC	CAWSSGHQVF
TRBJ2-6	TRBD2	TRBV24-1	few	TGTGCCACCAGTGACACAAGCGGGGGCTCTGGGGCCAACGTCCTGACTTTC	CATSDTSGGSGANVLTF
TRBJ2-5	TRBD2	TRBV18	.	TGTGCCAGCTCCCCTCTAGCGGGGGCCACCGGGACCCAGTACTTC	CASSPLAGATGTQYF
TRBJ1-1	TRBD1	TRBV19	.	TGTGCCAGTAGTATGATAGGGACAGCGAACACTGAAGCTTTCTTT	CASSMIGTANTEAFF
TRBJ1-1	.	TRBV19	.	TGTGCCAGTAGAGGACAGCCGGTGAACACTGAAGCTTTCTTT	CASRGQPVNTEAFF
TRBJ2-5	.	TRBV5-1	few	TGCGCCAGCAGCTTGGGGGAACAGGGACGGGAGACCCAGTACTTC	CASSLGEQGRETQYF
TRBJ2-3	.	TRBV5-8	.	TGTGCCAGCGGGACGGGGGCAGATACGCAGTATTTT	CASGTGADTQYF
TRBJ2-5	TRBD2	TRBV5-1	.	TGCGCCAGCAGCCGCGGGGCTAGCGGGAGCGGGGAGACCCAGTACTTC	CASSRGASGSGETQYF
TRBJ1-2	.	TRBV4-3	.	TGCGCCAGCAGCCAAGAATTAGAGATGGATGGCTACACCTTC	CASSQELEMDGYTF
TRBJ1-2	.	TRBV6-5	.	TGTGCCAGTACCATACAGGGCACCCTGAGTGGCTACACCTTC	CASTIQGTLSGYTF
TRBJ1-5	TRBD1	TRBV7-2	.	TGTGCCAGCAGCAAGGACAGGGCCAGCAATCAGCCCCAGCATTTT	CASSKDRASNQPQHF
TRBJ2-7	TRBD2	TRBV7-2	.	TGTGCCAGCAGCACCTTAGCGGGGGGAGGGTACGAGCAGTACTTC	CASSTLAGGGYEQYF
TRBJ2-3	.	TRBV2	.	TGTGCCAGTGCCCGGGGATATAGCACAGATACGCAGTATTTT	CASARGYSTDTQYF
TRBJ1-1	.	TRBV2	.	TGTGCCAGCAAAGAGGGTTTAATGACTGAAGCTTTCTTT	CASKEGLMTEAFF
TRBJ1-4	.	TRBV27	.	TGTGCCAGCAGCCGGGGGAGGAATGAAAAACTGTTTTTT	CASSRGRNEKLFF
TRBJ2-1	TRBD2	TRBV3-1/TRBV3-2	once	TGTGCCAGCAGCCAAGGGCCTAGCGGGGCGTACAATGAGCAGTTCTTC	CASSQGPSGAYNEQFF